This TCR beta chain emerged from a study of T cell clonality in common variable immunodeficiency. Regarding the study as a whole: Compared with healthy controls, CVID subjects showed increased TCRbeta clonality, mostly in about a third. Reportedly, TCR beta sequences from common variable immunodeficiency showed fewer deletions and N-nucleotide insertions. CVID subjects shared fewer TCRbeta clones than healthy controls did.

For at least one year, all CVID subjects received replacement immunoglobulin. No CVID subject was ill or on immunomodulatory drugs when sampled. Points on this clone: Its antigen is unidentified. The CDR3 goes on 3 residues after the read ends, and that part is filled in from the germline J gene.

The V gene's germline CDR1 is SNHLY and CDR2 FYNNEI. There are 16 residues in the CDR3. With V trimmed by 5 bases and J by 1 base, 6 bases remained unmatched. Clones were sequenced by immunoSEQ multiplex PCR, and TCRdb holds only the in-frame ones, with some missing. The repertoire shows approximately 29,000 clones, none seen only once; the top ten take under 4%. The sample taken for sequencing was peripheral blood mononuclear cells. The sequence was collected from a human donor with common variable immunodeficiency. J is TRBJ2-4 and V is TRBV2, with 9 bases identical to TRBD1. CDR3 amino acids: CASSQNRGRAKNIQYF. CDR3 DNA (partial): TGTGCCAGCAGTCAGAACAGGGGGCGCGCCAAAAACATT.